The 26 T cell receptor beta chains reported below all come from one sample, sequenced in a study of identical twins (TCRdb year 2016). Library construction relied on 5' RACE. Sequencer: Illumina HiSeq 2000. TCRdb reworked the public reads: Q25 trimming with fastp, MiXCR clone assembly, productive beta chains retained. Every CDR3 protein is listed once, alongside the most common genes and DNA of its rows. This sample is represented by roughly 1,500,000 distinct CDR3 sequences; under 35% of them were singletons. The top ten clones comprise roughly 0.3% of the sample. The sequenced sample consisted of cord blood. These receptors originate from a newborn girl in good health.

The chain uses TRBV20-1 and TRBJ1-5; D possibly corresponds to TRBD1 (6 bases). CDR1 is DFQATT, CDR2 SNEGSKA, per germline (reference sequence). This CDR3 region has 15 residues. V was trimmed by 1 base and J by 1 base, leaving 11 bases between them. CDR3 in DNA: TGCAGTGCTAGAGTACAGGGAGGGAGCAATCAGCCCCAGCATTTT. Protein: CSARVQGGSNQPQHF.

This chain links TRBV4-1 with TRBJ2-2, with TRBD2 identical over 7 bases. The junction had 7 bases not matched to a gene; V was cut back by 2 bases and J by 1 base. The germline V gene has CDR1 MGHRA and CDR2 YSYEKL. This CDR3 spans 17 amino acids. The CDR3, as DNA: TGCGCCAGCAGCCAACGGGCTAGCGGACTGAACACCGGGGAGCTGTTTTTT. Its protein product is CASSQRASGLNTGELFF.

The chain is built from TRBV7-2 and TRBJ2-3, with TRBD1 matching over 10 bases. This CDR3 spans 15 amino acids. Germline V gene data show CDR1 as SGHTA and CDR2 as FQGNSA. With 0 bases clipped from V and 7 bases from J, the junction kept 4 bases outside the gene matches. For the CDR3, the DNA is TGTGCCAGCAGCTTAGCCCGGACAGGGGGAAATACGCAGTATTTT. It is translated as CASSLARTGGNTQYF.

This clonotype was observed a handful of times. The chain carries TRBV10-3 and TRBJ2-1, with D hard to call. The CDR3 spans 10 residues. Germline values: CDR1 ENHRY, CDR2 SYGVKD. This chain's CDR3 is CWGSYNEQFF. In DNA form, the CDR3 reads TGTTGGGGCTCCTACAATGAGCAGTTCTTC.

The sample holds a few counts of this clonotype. The CDR3 nucleotides read TGTGCCAGCAGTTCATATTCCGGGACAGGGGAAGGTGGCTACACCTTC. This sequence encodes CASSSYSGTGEGGYTF. This chain links TRBV27 with TRBJ1-2, with 10 bases identical to TRBD1. CDR3 length equals 16 residues. The trim removed 4 bases at V and 7 bases at J, leaving 12 bases unmatched. Germline V gene sequence: CDR1 MNHEY, CDR2 SMNVEV (reference sequence).

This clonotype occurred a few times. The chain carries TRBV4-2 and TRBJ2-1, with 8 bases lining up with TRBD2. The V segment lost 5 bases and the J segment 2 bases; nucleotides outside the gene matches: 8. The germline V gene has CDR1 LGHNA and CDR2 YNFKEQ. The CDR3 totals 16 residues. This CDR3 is CASSSPGLAAYNEQFF. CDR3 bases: TGTGCCAGCAGCTCCCCCGGACTAGCAGCCTACAATGAGCAGTTCTTC.

The CDR3 DNA sequence: TGTGCCAGCAGCTTCGACGGGACCTACGAGCAGTACTTC. This codes for CASSFDGTYEQYF. The J gene is TRBJ2-7, the V gene TRBV13, with D maybe TRBD2 (5 bases). Germline V gene lookup returns CDR1 PRHDT and CDR2 FYEKMQ (reference sequence). This CDR3 has 13 residues. V was trimmed by 3 bases and J by 2 bases, leaving 8 bases between them.

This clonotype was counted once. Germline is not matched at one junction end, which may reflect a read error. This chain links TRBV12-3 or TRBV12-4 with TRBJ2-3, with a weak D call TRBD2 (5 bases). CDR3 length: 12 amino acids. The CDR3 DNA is TGTGCCAGCAGTAGCGGAGCAGATGCGCAGTATTTT. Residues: CASSSGADAQYF.

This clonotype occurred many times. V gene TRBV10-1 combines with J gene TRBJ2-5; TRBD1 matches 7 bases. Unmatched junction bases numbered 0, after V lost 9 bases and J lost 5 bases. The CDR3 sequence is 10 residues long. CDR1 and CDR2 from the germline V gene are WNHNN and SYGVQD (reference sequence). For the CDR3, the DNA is TGCGCCAGACAGGGGGAGACCCAGTACTTC. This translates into CARQGETQYF.

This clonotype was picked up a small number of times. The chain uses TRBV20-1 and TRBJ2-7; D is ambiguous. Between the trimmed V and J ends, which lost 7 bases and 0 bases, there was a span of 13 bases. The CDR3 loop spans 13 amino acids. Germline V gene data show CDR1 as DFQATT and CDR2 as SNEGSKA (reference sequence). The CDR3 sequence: CSVVDVSSYEQYF. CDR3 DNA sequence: TGCAGTGTCGTAGACGTGAGCTCCTACGAGCAGTACTTC.

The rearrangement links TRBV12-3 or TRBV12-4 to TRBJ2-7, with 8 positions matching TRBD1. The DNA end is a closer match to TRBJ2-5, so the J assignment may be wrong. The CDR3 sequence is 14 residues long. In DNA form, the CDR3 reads TGTGCCAGCAGTCCGGACAGGGTATGGGAGACCCAGTACTTC. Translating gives CASSPDRVWETQYF.

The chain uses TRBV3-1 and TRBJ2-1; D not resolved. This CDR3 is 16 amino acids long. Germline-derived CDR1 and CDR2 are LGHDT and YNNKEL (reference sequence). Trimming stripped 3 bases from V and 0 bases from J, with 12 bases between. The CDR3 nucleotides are TGTGCCAGCAGCCATTACGGGTCTAGCTCCTACAATGAGCAGTTCTTC. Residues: CASSHYGSSSYNEQFF.

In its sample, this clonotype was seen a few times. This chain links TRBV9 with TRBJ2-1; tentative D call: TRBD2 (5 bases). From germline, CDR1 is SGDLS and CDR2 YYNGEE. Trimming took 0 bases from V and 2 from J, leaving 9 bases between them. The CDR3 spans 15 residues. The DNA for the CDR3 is TGTGCCAGCAGCGTAGAGTGGGAGACCTACAATGAGCAGTTCTTC. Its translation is CASSVEWETYNEQFF.

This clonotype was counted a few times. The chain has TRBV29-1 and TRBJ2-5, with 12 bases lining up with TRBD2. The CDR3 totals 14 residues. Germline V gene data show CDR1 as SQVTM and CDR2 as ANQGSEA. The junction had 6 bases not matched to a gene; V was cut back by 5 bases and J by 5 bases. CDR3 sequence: CSVPLAGGRETQYF. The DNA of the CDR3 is TGCAGCGTTCCGCTAGCGGGGGGGCGGGAGACCCAGTACTTC.

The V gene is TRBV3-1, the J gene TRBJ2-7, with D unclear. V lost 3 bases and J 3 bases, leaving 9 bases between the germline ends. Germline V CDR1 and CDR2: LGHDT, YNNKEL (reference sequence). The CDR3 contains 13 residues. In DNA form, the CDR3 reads TGTGCCAGCAGCCACGGTCCAGGCTACGAGCAGTACTTC. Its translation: CASSHGPGYEQYF.

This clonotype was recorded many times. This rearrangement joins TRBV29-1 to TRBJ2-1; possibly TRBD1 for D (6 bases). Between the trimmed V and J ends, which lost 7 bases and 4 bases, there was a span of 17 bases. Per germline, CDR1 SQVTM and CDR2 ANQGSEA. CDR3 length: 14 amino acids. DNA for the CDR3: TGCAGCGCCCCAATCCTACAGGGTTACAATGAGCAGTTCTTC. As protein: CSAPILQGYNEQFF.

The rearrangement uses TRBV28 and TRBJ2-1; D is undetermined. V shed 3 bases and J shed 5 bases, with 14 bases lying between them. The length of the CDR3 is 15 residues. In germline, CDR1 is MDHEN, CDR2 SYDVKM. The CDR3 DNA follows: TGTGCCAGCAGTTTGATCCGGACCCGGAACAATGAGCAGTTCTTC. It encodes CASSLIRTRNNEQFF.

CDR3: CASRRLVAYNEQFF. The CDR3 DNA reads TGTGCCAGCAGAAGACTAGTGGCCTACAATGAGCAGTTCTTC. The chain carries TRBV27 and TRBJ2-1, with a weak D call TRBD2 (6 bases). Germline CDR1 reads MNHEY; CDR2 reads SMNVEV (reference sequence). This CDR3 region has 14 residues. V was pared by 6 bases and J by 2 bases, with 11 bases between.

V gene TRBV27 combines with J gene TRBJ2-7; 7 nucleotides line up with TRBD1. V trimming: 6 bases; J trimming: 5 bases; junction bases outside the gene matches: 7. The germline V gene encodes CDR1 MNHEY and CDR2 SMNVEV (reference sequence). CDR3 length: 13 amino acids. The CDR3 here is CASRLQGPNEQYF. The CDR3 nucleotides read TGTGCCAGCAGGCTACAGGGGCCGAACGAGCAGTACTTC.

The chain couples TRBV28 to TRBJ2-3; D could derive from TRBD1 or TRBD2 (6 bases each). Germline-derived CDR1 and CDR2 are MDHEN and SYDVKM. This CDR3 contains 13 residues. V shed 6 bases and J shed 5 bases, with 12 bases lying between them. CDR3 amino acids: CASRLGGRDTQYF. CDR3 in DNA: TGTGCCAGCAGGCTAGGGGGGCGAGATACGCAGTATTTT.

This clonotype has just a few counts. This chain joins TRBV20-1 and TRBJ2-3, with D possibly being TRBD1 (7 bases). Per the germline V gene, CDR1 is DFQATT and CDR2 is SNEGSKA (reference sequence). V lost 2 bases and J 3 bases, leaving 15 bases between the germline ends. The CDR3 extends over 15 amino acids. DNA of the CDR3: TGCAGTGCTAGATCCGCGCCAGGGGGGACAGATACGCAGTATTTT. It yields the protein CSARSAPGGTDTQYF.

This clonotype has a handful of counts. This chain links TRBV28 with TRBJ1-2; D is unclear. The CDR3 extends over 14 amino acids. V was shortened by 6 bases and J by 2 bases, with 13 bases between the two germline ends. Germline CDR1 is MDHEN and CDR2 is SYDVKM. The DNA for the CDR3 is TGTGCCAGCAGAGCTATCGACACGAACTATGGCTACACCTTC. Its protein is CASRAIDTNYGYTF.

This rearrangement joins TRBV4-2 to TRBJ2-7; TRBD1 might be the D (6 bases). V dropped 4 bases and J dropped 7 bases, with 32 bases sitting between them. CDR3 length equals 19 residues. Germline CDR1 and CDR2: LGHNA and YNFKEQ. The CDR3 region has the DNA TGTGCCAGCAGCCCCGCATGCCTGTTCATAAGGGGGAGATGCAATGAGCAGTACTTC. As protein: CASSPACLFIRGRCNEQYF.

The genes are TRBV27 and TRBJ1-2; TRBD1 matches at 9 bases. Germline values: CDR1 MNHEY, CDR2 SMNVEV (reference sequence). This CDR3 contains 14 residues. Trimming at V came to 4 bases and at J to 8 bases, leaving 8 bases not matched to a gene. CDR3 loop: CASSSPGQGRGYTF. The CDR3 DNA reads TGTGCCAGCAGTTCCCCGGGACAGGGTCGCGGCTACACCTTC.

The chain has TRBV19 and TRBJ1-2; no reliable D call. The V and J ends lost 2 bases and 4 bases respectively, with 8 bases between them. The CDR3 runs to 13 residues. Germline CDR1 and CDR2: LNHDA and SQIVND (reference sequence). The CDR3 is CASSISQRYGYTF. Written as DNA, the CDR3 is TGTGCCAGTAGTATAAGCCAGCGCTATGGCTACACCTTC.

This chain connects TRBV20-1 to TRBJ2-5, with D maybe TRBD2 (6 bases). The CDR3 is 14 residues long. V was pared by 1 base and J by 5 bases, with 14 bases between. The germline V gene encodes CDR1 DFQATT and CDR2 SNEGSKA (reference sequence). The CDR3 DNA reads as TGCAGTGCTAGAGTTCCAGGGAGGTTGGAGACCCAGTACTTC. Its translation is CSARVPGRLETQYF.